This T cell receptor (beta chain) is drawn from a study of molecular identifiers for immune sequencing clone quantification. At the level of the study: Replicate RNA came from approximately 20,000 or 98,000 naive CD8 cells and was split five ways, and four parts were sequenced. Findings of the study overall: Detection of one spiked Jurkat cell's TCR RNA reportedly worked in 1 million or so naive cells.

Germline CDR1 SQVTM, CDR2 ANQGSEA. There are 13 residues in the CDR3. V was trimmed by 7 bases and J by 0 bases, leaving 13 bases between them. Methods described previously were used for bulk TCR libraries, and listed TCR primers were applied. One entry per CDR3 protein, called by TCRdb with MiXCR from the PCR reads. The table lists approximately 630,000 distinct CDR3 sequences, about 25% of them singletons. This clonotype was seen many times. Antigen: not known. Material for sequencing was naive CD8+ T cells from blood, with Jurkat cell RNA spiked in. Subset in this sample: FACS-sorted CD8+CD4-CCR7+CD45RA+ naive T cells. The receptor was derived from a human donor in good health. Some libraries in this study had Jurkat cell RNA spiked in. The rearrangement joins TRBV29-1 to TRBJ2-7; D is uncertain. CDR3 DNA: TGCAGCGCAACTCACGGAGTCTCCTACGAGCAGTACTTC. This encodes CSATHGVSYEQYF.